What follows are 7 T cell receptor beta chains derived from one specimen sequenced in a study of response to subunit inactivated influenza vaccine. From the RT-PCR reads, TCRdb called clonotypes with MiXCR, one entry per CDR3 protein. The sample shows approximately 500,000 distinct CDR3 sequences, approximately 24% of them seen only once. These sequences were also reported in another study, on T cells expressing NK-cell markers. That report adds: For TCR beta, cDNA was produced by 5'RACE template switching with UMIs.

This specimen was CD4+ T cells sorted from PBMCs, taken roughly 12 days after vaccination. All receptors derive from a man between 50 and 59 years old who received an inactivated influenza vaccine.

The CDR3: CASSSDGYTYEQYF. The CDR3 nucleotides are TGCGCCAGCAGCTCGGACGGCTACACCTACGAGCAGTACTTC. The rearrangement uses TRBV5-1 and TRBJ2-7; D gene ambiguous. Trimming took 3 bases from V and 2 from J, leaving 12 bases between them. Germline V lookup: CDR1 SGHRS, CDR2 YFSETQ. This CDR3 comprises 14 residues.

The chain joins TRBV14 to TRBJ2-4; no reliable D call. Germline assignment: CDR1 SGHDN and CDR2 FVKESK. This CDR3 region has 18 residues. Trimming took off 1 base at V and 0 bases at J, with 16 bases between the two ends. In nucleotides, the CDR3 is TGTGCCAGCAGCCAAGGCGAGGTTATGAATGGAGCCAAAAACATTCAGTACTTC. Its protein is CASSQGEVMNGAKNIQYF.

CDR3 nucleotide sequence: TGTGCCAGCACTGACCCCAGGTTTAGCCCATTCGGGCACACTGAAGCTTTCTTT. Encoded protein: CASTDPRFSPFGHTEAFF. V gene TRBV6-1 combines with J gene TRBJ1-1; no clear D gene. Germline values: CDR1 MNHNS, CDR2 SASEGT. The CDR3 extends over 18 amino acids. The V and J ends lost 7 bases and 3 bases respectively, with 27 bases between them.

This clonotype was counted between two and nine times. This chain links TRBV4-2 with TRBJ2-1, with D possibly TRBD2 on 6 matching bases. V was pared by 0 bases and J by 0 bases, with 9 bases between. Germline CDR1 reads LGHNA; CDR2 reads YNFKEQ. The CDR3 runs to 16 residues. The CDR3 sequence: CASSQEVADSYNEQFF. CDR3 DNA: TGTGCCAGCAGCCAAGAGGTAGCGGACTCCTACAATGAGCAGTTCTTC.

This clonotype was seen only a few times. The V and J genes are TRBV6-5 and TRBJ2-1, with D perhaps matching TRBD1 (5 bases). This CDR3 spans 15 amino acids. Trimming cost V 0 bases and J 4 bases, with 10 bases left between them. CDR1 and CDR2 (germline): MNHEY, SVGAGI. The DNA of the CDR3 is TGTGCCAGCAGTTACTCCCTTGCAGGGTACAATGAGCAGTTCTTC. Its protein product is CASSYSLAGYNEQFF.

The V call is TRBV6-1, the J call TRBJ1-1; D is unresolved. Germline-derived CDR1 and CDR2 are MNHNS and SASEGT. V dropped 8 bases and J dropped 1 base, with 14 bases sitting between them. The CDR3 is made up of 14 amino acids. The CDR3: CASSVITSNTEAFF. CDR3 DNA sequence: TGTGCCAGCTCGGTTATAACATCGAACACTGAAGCTTTCTTT.

In its sample, this clonotype was seen a few times. V is TRBV7-9 and J is TRBJ2-1; TRBD2 aligns across 11 bases. CDR1 is SEHNR, CDR2 FQNEAQ, per germline (reference sequence). Trimming took 5 bases from V and 6 from J; bases not matched to a gene: 9. This CDR3 spans 16 amino acids. CDR3 region: CASSRRLTSGINEQFF. DNA for the CDR3: TGTGCCAGCAGCAGACGCTTGACTAGCGGGATCAATGAGCAGTTCTTC.